The rows below give T cell receptor beta chains drawn from one sample of a study of T-cell memory formation after mild COVID-19. TCRdb independently ran MiXCR on the 5' RACE reads; one entry per CDR3 protein. The sample holds about 160,000 distinct CDR3 sequences, 31% seen once. The sample taken for sequencing was PBMCs or a T cell subset sorted from them (not recorded which). The receptors stem from an adult woman who had mild COVID-19 (a few samples of this study predate the infection). Cell type and time point are not known. Both conserved end residues are part of each CDR3. The D gene is left open where the match is weak. Clone sizes are given selectively: once, few, many, or a class where the clone is expanded.

D gene: NA
V gene: TRBV6-6
J gene: TRBJ1-2
clone size: NA
CDR3 protein: CASSYGLDGYTF
CDR3 DNA: TGTGCCAGCAGTTACGGCCTTGATGGCTACACCTTC

D gene: NA
V gene: TRBV27
J gene: TRBJ1-1
clone size: few
CDR3 protein: CASRFQGNTEAFF
CDR3 DNA: TGTGCCAGCAGGTTTCAGGGGAACACTGAAGCTTTCTTT

D gene: TRBD2
V gene: TRBV24-1
J gene: TRBJ2-5
clone size: NA
CDR3 protein: CATSDSGGFQETQYF
CDR3 DNA: TGTGCCACCAGTGATTCCGGGGGGTTCCAAGAGACCCAGTACTTC

D gene: TRBD2
V gene: TRBV7-9
J gene: TRBJ2-1
clone size: NA
CDR3 protein: CASSSRTSGRSYNEQFF
CDR3 DNA: TGTGCCAGCAGCAGCCGGACTAGCGGGAGGTCCTACAATGAGCAGTTCTTC

D gene: NA
V gene: TRBV12-3/TRBV12-4
J gene: TRBJ2-1
clone size: NA
CDR3 protein: CASLKPGKGIHEQFF
CDR3 DNA: TGTGCCAGCCTGAAACCAGGGAAGGGTATCCATGAGCAGTTCTTC

D gene: NA
V gene: TRBV29-1
J gene: TRBJ1-1
clone size: NA
CDR3 protein: CSVAQYVTEAFF
CDR3 DNA: TGCAGCGTTGCACAGTATGTCACTGAAGCTTTCTTT

D gene: NA
V gene: TRBV7-9
J gene: TRBJ2-5
clone size: NA
CDR3 protein: CASSRSVVETQYF
CDR3 DNA: TGTGCCAGCAGCCGATCGGTGGTGGAGACCCAGTACTTC

D gene: TRBD2
V gene: TRBV7-9
J gene: TRBJ2-5
clone size: few
CDR3 protein: CASSHGLASETQYF
CDR3 DNA: TGTGCCAGCAGTCATGGACTAGCCTCCGAGACCCAGTACTTC

D gene: TRBD2
V gene: TRBV2
J gene: TRBJ2-7
clone size: NA
CDR3 protein: CASSGGRPYEQYF
CDR3 DNA: TGTGCCAGCAGTGGCGGGAGACCCTACGAGCAGTACTTC

D gene: TRBD1
V gene: TRBV5-1
J gene: TRBJ1-1
clone size: NA
CDR3 protein: CASSPGQVNTEAFF
CDR3 DNA: TGCGCCAGCAGCCCTGGACAGGTTAACACTGAAGCTTTCTTT

D gene: NA
V gene: TRBV20-1
J gene: TRBJ1-1
clone size: NA
CDR3 protein: CSCDHDTEAFF
CDR3 DNA: TGCAGCTGCGACCATGACACTGAAGCTTTCTTT

D gene: NA
V gene: TRBV7-2
J gene: TRBJ2-3
clone size: few
CDR3 protein: CASSFSSLTDTQYF
CDR3 DNA: TGTGCCAGCAGCTTCTCCAGTCTCACAGATACGCAGTATTTT

D gene: NA
V gene: TRBV11-1
J gene: TRBJ2-1
clone size: NA
CDR3 protein: CASSLVYDEQFF
CDR3 DNA: TGTGCCAGCAGCTTGGTCTACGATGAGCAGTTCTTC

D gene: TRBD2
V gene: TRBV6-2/TRBV6-3
J gene: TRBJ2-7
clone size: few
CDR3 protein: CASSAGLAGTYEQYF
CDR3 DNA: TGTGCCAGCAGTGCTGGACTAGCGGGAACCTACGAGCAGTACTTC